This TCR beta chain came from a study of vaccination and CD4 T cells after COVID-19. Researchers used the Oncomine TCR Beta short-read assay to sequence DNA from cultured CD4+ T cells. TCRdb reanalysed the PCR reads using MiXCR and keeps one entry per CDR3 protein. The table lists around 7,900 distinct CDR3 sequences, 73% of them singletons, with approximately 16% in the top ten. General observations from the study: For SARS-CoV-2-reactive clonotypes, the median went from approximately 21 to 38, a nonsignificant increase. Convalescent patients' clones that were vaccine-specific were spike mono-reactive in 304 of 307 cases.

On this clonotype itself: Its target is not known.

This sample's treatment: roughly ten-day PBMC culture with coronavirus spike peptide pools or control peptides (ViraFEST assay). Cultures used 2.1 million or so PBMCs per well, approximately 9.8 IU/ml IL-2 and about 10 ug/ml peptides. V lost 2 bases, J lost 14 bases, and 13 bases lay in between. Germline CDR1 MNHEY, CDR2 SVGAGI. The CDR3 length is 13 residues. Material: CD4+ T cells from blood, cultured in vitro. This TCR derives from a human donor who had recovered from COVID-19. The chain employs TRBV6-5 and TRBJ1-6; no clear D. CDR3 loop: CASSYEGGRALHF. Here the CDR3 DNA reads TGTGCCAGCAGTTACGAGGGTGGAAGGGCCCTCCACTTT.